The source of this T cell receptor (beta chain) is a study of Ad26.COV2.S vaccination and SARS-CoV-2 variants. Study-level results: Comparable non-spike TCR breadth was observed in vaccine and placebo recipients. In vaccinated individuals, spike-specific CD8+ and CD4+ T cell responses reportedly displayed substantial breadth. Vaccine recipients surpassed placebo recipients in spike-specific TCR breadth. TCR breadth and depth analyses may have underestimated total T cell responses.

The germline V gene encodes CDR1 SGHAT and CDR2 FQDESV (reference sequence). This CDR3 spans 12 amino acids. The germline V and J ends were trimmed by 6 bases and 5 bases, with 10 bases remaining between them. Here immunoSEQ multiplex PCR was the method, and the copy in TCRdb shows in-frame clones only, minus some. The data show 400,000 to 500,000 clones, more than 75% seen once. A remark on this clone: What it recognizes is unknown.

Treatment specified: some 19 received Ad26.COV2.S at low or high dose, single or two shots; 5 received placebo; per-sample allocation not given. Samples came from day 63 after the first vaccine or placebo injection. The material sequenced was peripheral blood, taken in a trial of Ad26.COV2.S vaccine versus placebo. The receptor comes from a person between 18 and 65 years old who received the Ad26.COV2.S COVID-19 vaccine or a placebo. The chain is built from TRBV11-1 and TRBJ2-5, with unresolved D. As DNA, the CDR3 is TGTGCCAGCAGTAAGGATGGGGAGACCCAGTACTTC. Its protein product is CASSKDGETQYF. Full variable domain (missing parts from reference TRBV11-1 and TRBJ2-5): EAEVAQSPRYKITEKSQAVAFWCDPISGHATLYWYRQILGQGPELLVQFQDESVVDDSQLPKDRFSAERLKGVDSTLKIQPAELGDSAMYLCASSKDGETQYFGPGTRLLVL.